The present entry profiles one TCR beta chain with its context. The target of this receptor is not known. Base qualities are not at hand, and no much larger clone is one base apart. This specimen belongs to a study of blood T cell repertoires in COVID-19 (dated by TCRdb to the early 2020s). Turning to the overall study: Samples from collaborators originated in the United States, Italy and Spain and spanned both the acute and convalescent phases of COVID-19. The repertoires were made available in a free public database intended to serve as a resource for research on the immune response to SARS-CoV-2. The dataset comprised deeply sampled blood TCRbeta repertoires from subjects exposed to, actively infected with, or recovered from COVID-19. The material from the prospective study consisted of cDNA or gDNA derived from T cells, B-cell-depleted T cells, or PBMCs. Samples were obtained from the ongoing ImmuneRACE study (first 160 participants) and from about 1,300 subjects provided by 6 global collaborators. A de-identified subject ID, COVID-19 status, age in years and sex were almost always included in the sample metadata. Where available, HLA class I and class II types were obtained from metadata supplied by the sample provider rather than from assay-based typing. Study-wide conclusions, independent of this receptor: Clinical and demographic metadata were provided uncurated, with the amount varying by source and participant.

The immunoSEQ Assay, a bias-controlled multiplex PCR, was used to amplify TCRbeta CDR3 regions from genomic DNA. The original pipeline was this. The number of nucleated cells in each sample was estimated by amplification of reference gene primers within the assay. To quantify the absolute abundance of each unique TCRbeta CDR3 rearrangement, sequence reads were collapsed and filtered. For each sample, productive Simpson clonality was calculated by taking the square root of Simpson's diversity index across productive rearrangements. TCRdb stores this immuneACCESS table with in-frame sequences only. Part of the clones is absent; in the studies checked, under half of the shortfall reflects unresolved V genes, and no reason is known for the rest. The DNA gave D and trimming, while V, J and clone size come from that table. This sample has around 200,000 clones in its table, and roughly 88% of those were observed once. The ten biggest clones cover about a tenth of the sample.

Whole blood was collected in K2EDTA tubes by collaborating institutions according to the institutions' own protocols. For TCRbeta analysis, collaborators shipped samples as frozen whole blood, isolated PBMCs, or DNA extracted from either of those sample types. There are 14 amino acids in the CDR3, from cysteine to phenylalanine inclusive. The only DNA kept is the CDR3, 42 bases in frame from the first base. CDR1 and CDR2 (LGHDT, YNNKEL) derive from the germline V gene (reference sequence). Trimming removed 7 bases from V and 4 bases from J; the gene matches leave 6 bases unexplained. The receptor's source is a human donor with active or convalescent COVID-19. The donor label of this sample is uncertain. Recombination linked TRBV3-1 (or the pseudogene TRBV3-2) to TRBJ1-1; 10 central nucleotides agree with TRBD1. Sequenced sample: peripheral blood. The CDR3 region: CASTYRDRGTEAFF. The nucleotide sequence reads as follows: TGTGCCAGCACCTACCGGGACAGGGGCACTGAAGCTTTCTTT.